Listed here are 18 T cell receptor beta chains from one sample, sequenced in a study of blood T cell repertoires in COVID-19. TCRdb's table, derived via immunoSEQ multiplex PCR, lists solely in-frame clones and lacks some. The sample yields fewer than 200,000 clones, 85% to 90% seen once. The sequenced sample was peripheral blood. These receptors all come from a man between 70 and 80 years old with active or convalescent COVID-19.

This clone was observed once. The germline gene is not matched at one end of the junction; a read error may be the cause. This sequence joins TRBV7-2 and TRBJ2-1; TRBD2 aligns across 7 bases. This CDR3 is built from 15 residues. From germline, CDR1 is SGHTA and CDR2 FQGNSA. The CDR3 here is CASSRPTSSNNEQFF. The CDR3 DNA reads TGTGCCAGCAGCCGCCCGACTAGCTCCAACAATGAGCAGTTCTTC.

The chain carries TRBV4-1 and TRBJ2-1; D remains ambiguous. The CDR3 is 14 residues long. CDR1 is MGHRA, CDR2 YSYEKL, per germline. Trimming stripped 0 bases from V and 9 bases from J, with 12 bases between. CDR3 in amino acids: CASSQDMRRFEQFF. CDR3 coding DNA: TGCGCCAGCAGCCAAGACATGCGTAGATTTGAGCAGTTCTTC.

Written as DNA, the CDR3 is TGTGCCAGTAGTCGGCAGGCGAACACTGAAGCTTTCTTT. Translating it yields CASSRQANTEAFF. V and J are TRBV19 and TRBJ1-1; no reliable D call. The CDR3 has 13 amino acids. The V end was cut by 5 bases, the J end by 1 base, with 8 bases between. Germline lookup yields CDR1 LNHDA and CDR2 SQIVND (reference sequence).

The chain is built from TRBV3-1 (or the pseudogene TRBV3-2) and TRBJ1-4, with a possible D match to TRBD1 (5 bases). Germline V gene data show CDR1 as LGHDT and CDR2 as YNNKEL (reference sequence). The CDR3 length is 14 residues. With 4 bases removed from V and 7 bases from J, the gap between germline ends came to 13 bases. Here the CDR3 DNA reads TGTGCCAGCAGCCCCCAGGGTTGGGCTGAAAAACTGTTTTTT. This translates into CASSPQGWAEKLFF.

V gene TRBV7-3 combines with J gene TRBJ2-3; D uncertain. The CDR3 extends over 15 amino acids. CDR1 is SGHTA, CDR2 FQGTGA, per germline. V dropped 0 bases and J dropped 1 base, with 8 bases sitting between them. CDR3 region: CASSLTSQRTDTQYF. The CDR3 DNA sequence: TGTGCCAGCAGCTTAACGTCACAGCGCACAGATACGCAGTATTTT.

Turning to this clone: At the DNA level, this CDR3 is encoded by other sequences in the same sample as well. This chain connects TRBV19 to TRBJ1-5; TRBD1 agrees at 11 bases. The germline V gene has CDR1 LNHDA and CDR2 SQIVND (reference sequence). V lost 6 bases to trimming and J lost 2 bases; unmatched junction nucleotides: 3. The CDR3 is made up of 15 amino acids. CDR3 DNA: TGTGCCAGTAGCGGGGACAGGGGGGGCAATCAGCCCCAGCATTTT. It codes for CASSGDRGGNQPQHF.

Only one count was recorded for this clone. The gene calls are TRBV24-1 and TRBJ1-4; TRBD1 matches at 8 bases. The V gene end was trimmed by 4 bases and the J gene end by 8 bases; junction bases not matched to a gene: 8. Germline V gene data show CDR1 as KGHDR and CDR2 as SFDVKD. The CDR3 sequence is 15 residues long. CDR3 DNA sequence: TGTGCCACCAGTGACTCAGGGGGCGAGGGCGAAAAACTGTTTTTT. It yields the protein CATSDSGGEGEKLFF.

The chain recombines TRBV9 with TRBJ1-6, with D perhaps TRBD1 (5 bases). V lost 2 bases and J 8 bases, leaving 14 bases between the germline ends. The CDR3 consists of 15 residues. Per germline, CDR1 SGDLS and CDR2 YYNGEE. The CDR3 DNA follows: TGTGCCAGCAGCGTGACAGACGCTTTCGATTCACCCCTCCACTTT. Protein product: CASSVTDAFDSPLHF.

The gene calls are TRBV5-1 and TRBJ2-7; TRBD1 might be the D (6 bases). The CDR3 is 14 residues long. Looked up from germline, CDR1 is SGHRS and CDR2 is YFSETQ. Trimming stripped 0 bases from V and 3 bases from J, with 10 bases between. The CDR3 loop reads CASSLAGADYEQYF. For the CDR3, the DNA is TGCGCCAGCAGCTTGGCAGGGGCCGACTACGAGCAGTACTTC.

The CDR3 region is CSVAQGVGQYF. The DNA for the CDR3 is TGCAGCGTCGCCCAGGGGGTCGGGCAGTACTTC. This sequence joins TRBV29-1 and TRBJ2-7; 7 nucleotides align to TRBD1. With 6 bases clipped from V and 9 bases from J, the junction kept 8 bases outside the gene matches. The CDR3 has 11 amino acids. Germline V lookup: CDR1 SQVTM, CDR2 ANQGSEA.

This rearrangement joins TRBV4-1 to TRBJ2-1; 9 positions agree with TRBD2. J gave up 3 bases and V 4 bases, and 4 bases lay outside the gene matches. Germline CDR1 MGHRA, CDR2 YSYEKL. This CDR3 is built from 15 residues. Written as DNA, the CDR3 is TGCGCCAGCAGCCCAGCGACTAGCGGCTACAATGAGCAGTTCTTC. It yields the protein CASSPATSGYNEQFF.

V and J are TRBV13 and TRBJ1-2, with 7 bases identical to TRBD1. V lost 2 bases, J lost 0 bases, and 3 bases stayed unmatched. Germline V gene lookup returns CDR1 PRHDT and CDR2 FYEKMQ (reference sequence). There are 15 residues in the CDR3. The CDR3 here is CASSLTQGANYGYTF. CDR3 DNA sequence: TGTGCCAGCAGCTTAACCCAGGGGGCTAACTATGGCTACACCTTC.

The DNA for the CDR3 is TGTGCCAGCAGCCCCCGAAGGGGTGTTGGCACAGATACGCAGTATTTT. Translating gives CASSPRRGVGTDTQYF. The genes are TRBV9 and TRBJ2-3; TRBD1 might be the D (5 bases). This CDR3 has 16 amino acids. Trimming removed 4 bases from V and 1 base from J, with 16 bases in between. Germline V gives CDR1 SGDLS, CDR2 YYNGEE.

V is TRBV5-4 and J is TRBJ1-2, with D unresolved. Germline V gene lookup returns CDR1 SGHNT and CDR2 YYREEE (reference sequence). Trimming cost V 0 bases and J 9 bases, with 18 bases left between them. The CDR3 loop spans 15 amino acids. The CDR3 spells CASSLVFSGEGSYTF. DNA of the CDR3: TGTGCCAGCAGCTTGGTTTTTTCCGGTGAGGGTAGCTACACCTTC.

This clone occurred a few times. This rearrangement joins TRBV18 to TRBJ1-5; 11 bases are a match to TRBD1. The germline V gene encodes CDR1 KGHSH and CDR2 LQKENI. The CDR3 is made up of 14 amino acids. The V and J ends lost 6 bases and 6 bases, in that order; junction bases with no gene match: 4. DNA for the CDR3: TGTGCCAGCTCGCGGGACAGGGGGGCTCAGCCCCAGCATTTT. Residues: CASSRDRGAQPQHF.

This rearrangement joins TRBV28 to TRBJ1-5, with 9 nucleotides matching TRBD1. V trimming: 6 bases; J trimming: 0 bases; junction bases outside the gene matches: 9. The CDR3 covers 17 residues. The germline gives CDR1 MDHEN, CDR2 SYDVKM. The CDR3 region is CASSIGQGMISNQPQHF. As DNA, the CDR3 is TGTGCCAGCAGCATCGGACAGGGGATGATTAGCAATCAGCCCCAGCATTTT. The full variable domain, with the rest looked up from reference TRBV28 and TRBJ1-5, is DVKVTQSSRYLVKRTGEKVFLECVQDMDHENMFWYRQDPGLGLRLIYFSYDVKMKEKGDIPEGYSVSREKKERFSLILESASTNQTSMYLCASSIGQGMISNQPQHFGDGTRLSIL.

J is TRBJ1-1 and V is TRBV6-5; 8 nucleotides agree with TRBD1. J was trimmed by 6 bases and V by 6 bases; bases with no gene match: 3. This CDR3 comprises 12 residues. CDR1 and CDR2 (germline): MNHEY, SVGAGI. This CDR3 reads CASRQGASEAFF. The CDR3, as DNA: TGTGCCAGCAGGCAGGGGGCGTCTGAAGCTTTCTTT.

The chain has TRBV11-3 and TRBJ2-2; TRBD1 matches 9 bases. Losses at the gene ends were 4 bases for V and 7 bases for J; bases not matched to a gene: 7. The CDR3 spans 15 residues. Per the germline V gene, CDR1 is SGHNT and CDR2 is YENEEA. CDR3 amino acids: CASSSDRGVSGELFF. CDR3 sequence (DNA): TGTGCCAGCAGCTCGGACAGGGGAGTAAGCGGGGAGCTGTTTTTT.